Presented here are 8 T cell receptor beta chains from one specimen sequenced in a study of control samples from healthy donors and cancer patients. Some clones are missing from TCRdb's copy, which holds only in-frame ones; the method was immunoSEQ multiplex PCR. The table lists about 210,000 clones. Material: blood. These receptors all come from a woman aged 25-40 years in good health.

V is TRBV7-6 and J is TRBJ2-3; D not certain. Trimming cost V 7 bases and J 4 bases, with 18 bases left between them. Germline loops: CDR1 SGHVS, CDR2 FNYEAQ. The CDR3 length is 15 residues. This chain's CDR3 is CASTPGVQLADTQYF. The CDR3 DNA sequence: TGTGCCAGCACTCCTGGGGTACAGTTGGCAGATACGCAGTATTTT.

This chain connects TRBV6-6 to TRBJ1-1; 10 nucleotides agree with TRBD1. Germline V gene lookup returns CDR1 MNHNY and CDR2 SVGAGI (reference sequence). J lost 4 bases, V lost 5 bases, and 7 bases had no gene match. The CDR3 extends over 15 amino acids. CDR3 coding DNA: TGTGCCAGCAGTCAGTCCCGGGACAGGGGCACTGAAGCTTTCTTT. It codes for CASSQSRDRGTEAFF.

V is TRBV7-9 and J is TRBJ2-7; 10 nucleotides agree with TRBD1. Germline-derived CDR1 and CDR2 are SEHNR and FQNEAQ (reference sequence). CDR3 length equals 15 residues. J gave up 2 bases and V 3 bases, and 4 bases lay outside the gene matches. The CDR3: CASSLIGTGAYEQYF. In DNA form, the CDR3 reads TGTGCCAGCAGCTTGATCGGGACAGGGGCCTACGAGCAGTACTTC.

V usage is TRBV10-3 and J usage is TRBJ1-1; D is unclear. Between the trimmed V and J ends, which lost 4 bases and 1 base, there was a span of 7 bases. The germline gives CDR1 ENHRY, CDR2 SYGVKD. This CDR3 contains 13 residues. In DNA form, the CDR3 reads TGTGCCATCAGTGGCCGGGAGAACACTGAAGCTTTCTTT. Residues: CAISGRENTEAFF.

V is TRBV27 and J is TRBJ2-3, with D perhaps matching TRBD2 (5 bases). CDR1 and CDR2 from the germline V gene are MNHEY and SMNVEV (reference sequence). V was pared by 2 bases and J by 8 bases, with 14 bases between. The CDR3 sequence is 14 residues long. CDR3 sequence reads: CASSLARGGLTQYF. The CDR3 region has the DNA TGTGCCAGCAGTTTAGCGCGAGGCGGACTTACGCAGTATTTT.

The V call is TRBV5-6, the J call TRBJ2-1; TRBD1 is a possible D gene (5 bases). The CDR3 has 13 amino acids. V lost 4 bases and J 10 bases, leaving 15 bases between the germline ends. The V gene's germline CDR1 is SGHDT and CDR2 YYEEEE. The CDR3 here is CASSKSRGLEQFF. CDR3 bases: TGTGCCAGCAGCAAATCAAGGGGCCTAGAGCAGTTCTTC.

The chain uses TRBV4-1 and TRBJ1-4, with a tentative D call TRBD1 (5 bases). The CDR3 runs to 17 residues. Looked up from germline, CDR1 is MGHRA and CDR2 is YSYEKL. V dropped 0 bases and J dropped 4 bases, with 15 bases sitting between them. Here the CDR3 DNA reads TGCGCCAGCAGCCAAGATTCCAGGGAGGGTTATAATGAAAAACTGTTTTTT. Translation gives CASSQDSREGYNEKLFF.

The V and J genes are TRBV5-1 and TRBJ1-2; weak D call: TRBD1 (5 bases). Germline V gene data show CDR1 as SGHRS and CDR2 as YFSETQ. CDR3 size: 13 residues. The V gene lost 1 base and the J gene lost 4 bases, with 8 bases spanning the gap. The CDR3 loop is CASSLKGIYGYTF. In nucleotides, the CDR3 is TGCGCCAGCAGCTTGAAGGGGATCTATGGCTACACCTTC.